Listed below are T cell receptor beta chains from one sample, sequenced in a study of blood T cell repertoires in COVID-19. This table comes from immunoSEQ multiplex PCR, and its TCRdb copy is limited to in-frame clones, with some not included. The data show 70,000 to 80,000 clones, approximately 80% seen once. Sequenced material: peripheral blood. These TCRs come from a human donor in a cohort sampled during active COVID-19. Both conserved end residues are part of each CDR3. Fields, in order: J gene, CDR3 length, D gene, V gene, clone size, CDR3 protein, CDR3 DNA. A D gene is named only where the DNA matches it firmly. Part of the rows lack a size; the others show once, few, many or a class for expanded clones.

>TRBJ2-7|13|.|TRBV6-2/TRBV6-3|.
CASSYLSVDEQYF
TGTGCCAGCAGTTACCTTTCCGTAGACGAGCAGTACTTC
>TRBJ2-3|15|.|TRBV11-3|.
CASSPGAGEADTQYF
TGTGCCAGCAGCCCAGGGGCGGGAGAAGCGGATACGCAGTATTTT
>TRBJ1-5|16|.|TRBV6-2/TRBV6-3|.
CASSYPGAAGNQPQHF
TGTGCCAGCAGTTACCCAGGGGCCGCGGGCAATCAGCCCCAGCATTTT
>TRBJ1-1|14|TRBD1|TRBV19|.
CASSIDRGSAEAFF
TGTGCCAGTAGTATCGACAGGGGATCGGCTGAAGCTTTCTTT
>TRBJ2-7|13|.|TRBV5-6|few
CASSLSGLYEQYF
TGTGCCAGCAGCTTGAGCGGCTTATACGAGCAGTACTTC
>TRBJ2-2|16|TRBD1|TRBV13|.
CASSFRGQGFTGELFF
TGTGCCAGCAGCTTTCGGGGACAGGGTTTTACCGGGGAGCTGTTTTTT
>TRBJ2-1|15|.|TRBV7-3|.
CASSLYTEPYNEQFF
TGTGCCAGCAGCCTGTATACCGAGCCTTACAATGAGCAGTTCTTC
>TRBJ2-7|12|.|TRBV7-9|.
CASRGNDYEQYF
TGTGCCAGCAGGGGCAATGACTACGAGCAGTACTTC
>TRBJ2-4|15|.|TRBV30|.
CAWSGGRGTKNIQYF
TGTGCCTGGAGTGGGGGAAGGGGTACCAAAAACATTCAGTACTTC
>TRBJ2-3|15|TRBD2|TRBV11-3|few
CASSLEGLAGGTQYF
TGTGCCAGCAGCTTAGAGGGACTAGCGGGAGGTACGCAGTATTTT
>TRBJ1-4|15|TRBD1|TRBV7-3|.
CASSKDRETVEKLFF
TGTGCCAGCAGCAAGGACAGGGAAACGGTGGAAAAACTGTTTTTT
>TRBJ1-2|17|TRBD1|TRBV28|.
CASSGTGLPLPDDGYTF
TGTGCCAGCAGTGGGACAGGACTTCCCCTTCCAGACGATGGCTACACCTTC
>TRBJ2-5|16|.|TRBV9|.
CASSVVASGGQETQYF
TGTGCCAGCAGCGTAGTTGCATCGGGTGGGCAAGAGACCCAGTACTTC
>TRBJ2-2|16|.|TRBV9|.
CASSPQGLSGAGELFF
TGTGCCAGCAGCCCCCAGGGACTTTCCGGAGCCGGGGAGCTGTTTTTT
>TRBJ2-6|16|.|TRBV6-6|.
CASSYSTGAGANVLTF
TGTGCCAGCAGTTACTCGACGGGTGCTGGGGCCAACGTCCTGACTTTC
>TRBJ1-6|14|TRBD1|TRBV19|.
CASAQGARYSPLHF
TGTGCCAGTGCCCAGGGGGCACGATATTCACCCCTCCACTTT
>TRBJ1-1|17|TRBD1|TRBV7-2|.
CASSPAYRDRDYTEAFF
TGTGCCAGCAGCCCCGCGTACCGGGACAGGGATTACACTGAAGCTTTCTTT
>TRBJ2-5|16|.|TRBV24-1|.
CATSDGQGGGQETQYF
TGTGCCACCAGTGACGGGCAGGGAGGGGGCCAAGAGACCCAGTACTTC
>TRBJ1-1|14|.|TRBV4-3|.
CASSQINRELEAFF
TGCGCCAGCAGCCAGATTAACAGGGAGCTTGAAGCTTTCTTT
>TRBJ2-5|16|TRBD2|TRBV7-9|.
CASSRRTSGGAETQYF
TGTGCCAGCAGCCGGAGGACTAGCGGGGGGGCGGAGACCCAGTACTTC
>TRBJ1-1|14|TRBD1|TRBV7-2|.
CASSPQGGYTEAFF
TGTGCCAGCAGCCCCCAGGGGGGTTACACTGAAGCTTTCTTT
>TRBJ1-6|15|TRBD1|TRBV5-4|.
CASSPPDRVGSPLHF
TGTGCCAGCAGCCCGCCGGACAGGGTGGGTTCACCCCTCCACTTT
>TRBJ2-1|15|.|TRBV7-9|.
CASSLATAGYNEQFF
TGTGCCAGCAGCTTAGCCACAGCGGGCTACAATGAGCAGTTCTTC
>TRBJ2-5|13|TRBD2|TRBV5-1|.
CASSFSGAEDLYF
TGCGCCAGCAGCTTCAGCGGGGCAGAGGACCTCTACTTC
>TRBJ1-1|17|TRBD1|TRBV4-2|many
CASSQDNRGRGFTEAFF
TGTGCCAGCAGCCAAGATAACAGGGGAAGGGGGTTCACTGAAGCTTTCTTT
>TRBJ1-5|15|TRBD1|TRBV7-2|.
CASSLGQGTNQPQHF
TGTGCCAGCAGCCTGGGACAGGGCACAAATCAGCCCCAGCATTTT
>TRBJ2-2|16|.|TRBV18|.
CASSPPNQGSTGELFF
TGTGCCAGCTCACCACCGAACCAGGGAAGCACCGGGGAGCTGTTTTTT
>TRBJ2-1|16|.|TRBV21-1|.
CASSRILGLLYNEQFF
TGTGCCAGCAGCAGAATTTTGGGGCTACTTTACAATGAGCAGTTCTTC
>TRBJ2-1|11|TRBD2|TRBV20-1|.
CSAGWGGTRIF
TGCAGTGCTGGGTGGGGGGGGACCAGAATCTTC
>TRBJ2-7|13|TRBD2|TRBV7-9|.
CASSPPGGYEQYF
TGTGCCAGCAGCCCACCGGGGGGATACGAGCAGTACTTC
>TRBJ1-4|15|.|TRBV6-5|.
CASSIRTAFNEKLFF
TGTGCTAGCAGTATTAGGACAGCCTTTAATGAAAAACTGTTTTTT
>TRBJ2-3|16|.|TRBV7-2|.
CASSGGMASFGDTQYF
TGTGCCAGCAGCGGAGGAATGGCCTCGTTTGGGGATACGCAGTATTTT
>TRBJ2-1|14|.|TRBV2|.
CASSRRGTDNEQFF
TGTGCCAGCAGTCGTAGGGGAACCGACAATGAGCAGTTCTTC
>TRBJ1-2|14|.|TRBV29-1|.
CSVGGGGTNYGYTF
TGCAGCGTGGGGGGCGGGGGAACCAACTATGGCTACACCTTC
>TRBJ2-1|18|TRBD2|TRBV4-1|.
CASSQDSLAGGRVGEQFF
TGCGCCAGCAGCCAAGATTCGCTAGCGGGGGGGAGAGTCGGTGAGCAGTTCTTC
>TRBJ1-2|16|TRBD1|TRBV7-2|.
CASSLPDRNSNYGYTF
TGTGCCAGCAGCTTACCGGACAGGAACTCTAACTATGGCTACACCTTC
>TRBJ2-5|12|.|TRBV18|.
CASSPGGETQYF
TGTGCCAGCTCACCAGGAGGGGAGACCCAGTACTTC
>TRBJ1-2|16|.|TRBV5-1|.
CASSLVGARALFGYTF
TGCGCCAGCAGCTTGGTCGGTGCCAGGGCCCTGTTTGGCTACACCTTC
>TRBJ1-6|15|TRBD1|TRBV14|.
CASSQMDRGLSPLHF
TGTGCCAGCAGCCAGATGGACAGGGGGCTTTCACCCCTCCACTTT
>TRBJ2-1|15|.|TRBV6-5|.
CASRRDGSSYNEQFF
TGTGCCAGCAGAAGAGACGGGAGCTCCTACAATGAGCAGTTCTTC
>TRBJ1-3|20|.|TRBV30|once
CAWSVFYPGPTSGSGNTIYF
TGTGCCTGGAGTGTGTTTTATCCAGGGCCGACGTCTGGCTCTGGAAACACCATATATTTT
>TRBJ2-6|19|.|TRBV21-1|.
CASSKGIGQGFSGANVLTF
TGTGCCAGCAGCAAAGGGATTGGGCAGGGCTTCTCTGGGGCCAACGTCCTGACTTTC